The 17 T cell receptor beta chains below all came from one sample that was sequenced in a study of control samples from healthy donors and cancer patients. TCRdb keeps only in-frame clones here, not all; method: immunoSEQ multiplex PCR. The sample shows fewer than 65,000 clones, 75% to 85% of them seen only once. The specimen sequenced was blood. The receptors derive from a man in his 70s in good health.

This clone was counted between two and nine times. The chain is built from TRBV10-1 and TRBJ1-6; TRBD1 is a possible D gene (6 bases). The CDR3 loop spans 12 amino acids. Trimming shortened V by 6 bases and J by 6 bases, and 6 bases separated the two germline ends. From germline, CDR1 is WNHNN and CDR2 SYGVQD (reference sequence). CDR3 amino acids: CASRDSNSPLHF. DNA of the CDR3: TGCGCCAGCAGGGACAGTAATTCACCCCTCCACTTT.

The genes are TRBV28 and TRBJ1-2; possibly TRBD1 for D (5 bases). The germline V gene encodes CDR1 MDHEN and CDR2 SYDVKM. This CDR3 has 16 amino acids. Between the trimmed V and J ends, which lost 7 bases and 4 bases, there was a span of 22 bases. CDR3 protein: CASIPGTSAPFYGYTF. The CDR3 DNA reads TGTGCCAGCATTCCCGGGACGTCCGCCCCCTTCTATGGCTACACCTTC.

This sequence joins TRBV18 and TRBJ2-3, with no clear D. The germline CDR1 and CDR2 sequences are KGHSH and LQKENI. This CDR3 contains 15 residues. Between the trimmed V and J ends, which lost 3 bases and 3 bases, there was a span of 13 bases. DNA for the CDR3: TGTGCCAGCTCACCCCCGGGCAAGGTAACAGATACGCAGTATTTT. It encodes CASSPPGKVTDTQYF.

This sequence joins TRBV5-1 and TRBJ2-7; D perhaps matches TRBD2 (6 bases). Germline V CDR1 and CDR2: SGHRS, YFSETQ. This CDR3 has 15 residues. Trimming left V 0 bases short and J 2 bases short, with 12 bases between. The CDR3 DNA follows: TGCGCCAGCAGCTTGGTGGCTAGCGACCCCTACGAGCAGTACTTC. Translation gives CASSLVASDPYEQYF.

The sample holds a few counts of this clone. V is TRBV19 and J is TRBJ2-5; the match to TRBD2 covers 7 bases. Germline CDR1 and CDR2: LNHDA and SQIVND (reference sequence). This CDR3 comprises 13 residues. Trimming cost V 9 bases and J 5 bases; bases outside gene matches: 9. The CDR3 nucleotides read TGTGCCAGCAGCGGGGTAGCAGGGGAGACCCAGTACTTC. It yields the protein CASSGVAGETQYF.

The chain links TRBV3-1 (or the pseudogene TRBV3-2) to TRBJ1-2, with D unresolved. V dropped 2 bases and J dropped 5 bases, with 3 bases sitting between them. This CDR3 is built from 11 residues. CDR1 is LGHDT and CDR2 is YNNKEL in the germline V gene (reference sequence). The CDR3 reads CASSQRYGYTF. For the CDR3, the DNA is TGTGCCAGCAGCCAACGGTATGGCTACACCTTC.

The chain uses TRBV27 and TRBJ2-1; D not certain. The CDR3 spans 16 residues. Per the germline V gene, CDR1 is MNHEY and CDR2 is SMNVEV (reference sequence). V was cut by 6 bases and J by 4 bases, with 19 bases left in between. CDR3 DNA: TGTGCCAGCAGCTCTATTGTGGCGCGCGATTACAATGAGCAGTTCTTC. Residues: CASSSIVARDYNEQFF.

This clone has just one count. The V call is TRBV7-8, the J call TRBJ1-5; tentatively, D is TRBD1 (5 bases). Germline loops: CDR1 SGHVS, CDR2 FQNEAQ. This CDR3 spans 17 amino acids. Deletions cut 1 base from V and 0 bases from J, with 13 bases between. Written as DNA, the CDR3 is TGTGCCAGCAGCTTAGGTGCGACAGTTTATAGCAATCAGCCCCAGCATTTT. Its translation is CASSLGATVYSNQPQHF. Full variable domain (remainder filled in from reference TRBV7-8 and TRBJ1-5): GAGVSQSPRYKVAKRGQDVALRCDPISGHVSLFWYQQALGQGPEFLTYFQNEAQLDKSGLPSDRFFAERPEGSVSTLKIQRTQQEDSAVYLCASSLGATVYSNQPQHFGDGTRLSIL.

The chain carries TRBV24-1 and TRBJ2-3, with D uncertain. V shed 1 base and J shed 2 bases, with 6 bases lying between them. There are 14 residues in the CDR3. The germline V gene encodes CDR1 KGHDR and CDR2 SFDVKD. CDR3 sequence reads: CATSDFKSTDTQYF. The CDR3 region has the DNA TGTGCCACCAGTGATTTTAAATCCACAGATACGCAGTATTTT.

This sequence joins TRBV11-2 and TRBJ2-1; D is unclear. The CDR3 is 12 residues long. V was cut by 5 bases and J by 9 bases, with 11 bases left in between. In germline, CDR1 is SGHAT, CDR2 FQNNGV. CDR3 bases: TGTGCCAGCAGCCCTTCGGGCCGTGAGCAGTTCTTC. Encoded protein: CASSPSGREQFF. The whole variable domain, remainder taken from reference TRBV11-2 and TRBJ2-1, is EAGVAQSPRYKIIEKRQSVAFWCNPISGHATLYWYQQILGQGPKLLIQFQNNGVVDDSQLPKDRFSAERLKGVDSTLKIQPAKLEDSAVYLCASSPSGREQFFGPGTRLTVL.

This clone was observed a handful of times. The chain combines TRBV6-6 with TRBJ2-2; 8 positions match TRBD2. This CDR3 contains 14 residues. V shed 2 bases, J shed 6 bases, and the junction held 2 bases outside the gene matches. The germline V gene encodes CDR1 MNHNY and CDR2 SVGAGI (reference sequence). CDR3: CASSYRGGPGELFF. Written as DNA, the CDR3 is TGTGCCAGCAGTTACCGGGGGGGACCCGGGGAGCTGTTTTTT.

The V and J genes are TRBV19 and TRBJ2-5; D not resolved. Trimming removed 0 bases from V and 1 base from J, with 12 bases in between. Germline V gene lookup returns CDR1 LNHDA and CDR2 SQIVND (reference sequence). This CDR3 is 16 amino acids long. The CDR3 coding sequence is TGTGCCAGTAGTATAGATCTAGGGTTCGGCCAAGAGACCCAGTACTTC. It specifies CASSIDLGFGQETQYF. Full variable domain (rest looked up from reference TRBV19 and TRBJ2-5): DGGITQSPKYLFRKEGQNVTLSCEQNLNHDAMYWYRQDPGQGLRLIYYSQIVNDFQKGDIAEGYSVSREKKESFPLTVTSAQKNPTAFYLCASSIDLGFGQETQYFGPGTRLLVL.

The chain couples TRBV30 to TRBJ1-1; D may be TRBD1 (5 bases). Between the trimmed V and J ends, which lost 0 bases and 11 bases, there was a span of 16 bases. Germline V gene lookup returns CDR1 GTSNPN and CDR2 SVGIG (reference sequence). CDR3 size: 13 residues. The CDR3, as DNA: TGTGCCTGGAGTGTACTCTCAGGGTCGGAGGCTTTCTTT. It is translated as CAWSVLSGSEAFF.

Written as DNA, the CDR3 is TGTGCCAGCAGTGAAGCGGACAGGGTAAGCGAGCAGTACTTC. Encoded protein: CASSEADRVSEQYF. The chain carries TRBV2 and TRBJ2-7; 8 bases align to TRBD1. Germline V gives CDR1 SNHLY, CDR2 FYNNEI. The CDR3 is 14 residues long. The trim removed 0 bases at V and 6 bases at J, leaving 4 bases unmatched. Filled out from reference TRBV2 and TRBJ2-7, the complete variable domain reads EPEVTQTPSHQVTQMGQEVILRCVPISNHLYFYWYRQILGQKVEFLVSFYNNEISEKSEIFDDQFSVERPDGSNFTLKIRSTKLEDSAMYFCASSEADRVSEQYFGPGTRLTVT.

The J gene is TRBJ2-2, the V gene TRBV4-1; D not certain. Looked up from germline, CDR1 is MGHRA and CDR2 is YSYEKL. This CDR3 comprises 14 residues. Trimming shortened V by 1 base and J by 4 bases, and 7 bases separated the two germline ends. The CDR3, as DNA: TGCGCCAGCAGCCAAGTTGGACGCACCGGGGAGCTGTTTTTT. This codes for CASSQVGRTGELFF.

The chain carries TRBV5-6 and TRBJ2-7; D is perhaps TRBD1 or TRBD2 (5 bases each). This CDR3 has 14 amino acids. Trimming shortened V by 1 base and J by 3 bases, and 11 bases separated the two germline ends. Germline CDR1 and CDR2: SGHDT and YYEEEE. CDR3 region: CASSLTGRGYEQYF. CDR3 DNA sequence: TGTGCCAGCAGCTTGACAGGTCGGGGCTACGAGCAGTACTTC.

J is TRBJ2-3 and V is TRBV19; TRBD2 matches at 8 bases. This CDR3 has 16 amino acids. The germline V gene encodes CDR1 LNHDA and CDR2 SQIVND (reference sequence). Trimming removed 3 bases from V and 2 bases from J; junction bases left unmatched: 7. The CDR3 DNA sequence: TGTGCCAGTAGTATCGGTGGACTAGCTAACACAGATACGCAGTATTTT. It is translated as CASSIGGLANTDTQYF.